Each of the 8 T cell receptor beta chains below was sequenced from the same sample in a study of OX40 agonist ivuxolimab in advanced cancers. The repertoire was sequenced with immunoSEQ multiplex PCR; TCRdb's copy has only in-frame clones and lacks some. This sample carries 70,000 to 100,000 clones, around four fifths of them seen once, and the ten largest clones take around 1.1%. Source: CD4+ or CD8+ T cells sorted from blood, taken in a trial of the OX40 agonist ivuxolimab. The receptors were sampled from an adult with an advanced solid tumor such as melanoma, head and neck, liver or kidney cancer.

The count of this clone is one. The chain is built from TRBV5-5 and TRBJ2-7, with no clear D. This CDR3 contains 14 residues. V gave up 0 bases and J gave up 4 bases, with 11 bases separating them. CDR1 is SGHKS and CDR2 is YYEKEE in the germline V gene (reference sequence). The CDR3 reads CASSLESVGYEQYF. CDR3 DNA sequence: TGTGCCAGCAGCTTGGAATCCGTGGGGTACGAGCAGTACTTC. Filled out from reference TRBV5-5 and TRBJ2-7, the complete variable domain reads DAGVTQSPTHLIKTRGQQVTLRCSPISGHKSVSWYQQVLGQGPQFIFQYYEKEERGRGNFPDRFSARQFPNYSSELNVNALLLGDSALYLCASSLESVGYEQYFGPGTRLTVT.

Notes on this clone: One end of the junction is discordant with germline, which a read error may explain. The chain uses TRBV6-6 and TRBJ2-3; the match to TRBD2 covers 9 bases. Germline loops: CDR1 MNHNY, CDR2 SVGAGI (reference sequence). The CDR3 consists of 12 residues. CDR3 DNA sequence: TGTGCCAGCAGTCCCGTGCGGGGGGGTGAGCATTTT. Translation gives CASSPVRGGEHF.

This clone has just a few counts. The chain recombines TRBV10-3 with TRBJ1-2, with 7 bases that match TRBD1. The CDR3 spans 15 residues. Germline CDR1 is ENHRY and CDR2 is SYGVKD. V trimming: 2 bases; J trimming: 1 base; junction bases outside the gene matches: 4. CDR3 protein: CAISERDRDNYGYTF. The CDR3 DNA is TGTGCCATCAGTGAGCGGGACAGAGATAACTATGGCTACACCTTC.

CDR3 region: CASSSGQGEPYGYTF. CDR3 in DNA: TGTGCCAGCAGCTCAGGACAGGGCGAACCCTATGGCTACACCTTC. The chain combines TRBV28 with TRBJ1-2; 8 nucleotides line up with TRBD1. J was trimmed by 4 bases and V by 6 bases; bases with no gene match: 10. This CDR3 region has 15 residues. CDR1 is MDHEN, CDR2 SYDVKM, per germline.

This chain joins TRBV5-1 and TRBJ2-1, with D possibly matching TRBD2 (5 bases). The ends were cut back, 1 base at V and 7 bases at J, with 12 bases in the middle. Germline-derived CDR1 and CDR2 are SGHRS and YFSETQ. CDR3 length: 14 amino acids. CDR3 sequence (DNA): TGCGCCAGCAGCTTGCCGGGATTGGTGAATGAGCAGTTCTTC. Amino acids: CASSLPGLVNEQFF.

The chain is built from TRBV27 and TRBJ1-1; the D gene is possibly TRBD1 (5 bases). Trimming pared 4 bases from V and 4 bases from J, leaving 16 bases between. The CDR3 consists of 15 residues. The V gene's germline CDR1 is MNHEY and CDR2 SMNVEV (reference sequence). The CDR3 nucleotides are TGTGCCAGCAGTTCCTTACAGGCACGGGGCACTGAAGCTTTCTTT. This gives the protein CASSSLQARGTEAFF.

V gene TRBV5-4 combines with J gene TRBJ2-6, with D perhaps matching TRBD2 (6 bases). The CDR3 has 17 residues. V was cut by 0 bases and J by 1 base, with 11 bases left in between. Per germline, CDR1 SGHNT and CDR2 YYREEE (reference sequence). The CDR3 nucleotides are TGTGCCAGCAGCTTGGGGGTAGGGAGGTCTGGGGCCAACGTCCTGACTTTC. It yields the protein CASSLGVGRSGANVLTF. The complete variable domain, with remaining parts taken from reference TRBV5-4 and TRBJ2-6, reads ETGVTQSPTHLIKTRGQQVTLRCSSQSGHNTVSWYQQALGQGPQFIFQYYREEENGRGNFPPRFSGLQFPNYSSELNVNALELDDSALYLCASSLGVGRSGANVLTFGAGSRLTVL.

This clone was picked up one time. The chain links TRBV5-1 to TRBJ2-3, with D perhaps TRBD1 or TRBD2 (5 bases each). Germline V gene sequence: CDR1 SGHRS, CDR2 YFSETQ. The CDR3 length is 15 residues. V shed 0 bases and J shed 4 bases, with 12 bases lying between them. The CDR3 is CASSLEGSQADTQYF. Written as DNA, the CDR3 is TGCGCCAGCAGCTTGGAGGGGAGTCAAGCAGATACGCAGTATTTT. Based on the CDR3 plus reference TRBV5-1 and TRBJ2-3, the full variable domain is KAGVTQTPRYLIKTRGQQVTLSCSPISGHRSVSWYQQTPGQGLQFLFEYFSETQRNKGNFPGRFSGRQFSNSRSEMNVSTLELGDSALYLCASSLEGSQADTQYFGPGTRLTVL.